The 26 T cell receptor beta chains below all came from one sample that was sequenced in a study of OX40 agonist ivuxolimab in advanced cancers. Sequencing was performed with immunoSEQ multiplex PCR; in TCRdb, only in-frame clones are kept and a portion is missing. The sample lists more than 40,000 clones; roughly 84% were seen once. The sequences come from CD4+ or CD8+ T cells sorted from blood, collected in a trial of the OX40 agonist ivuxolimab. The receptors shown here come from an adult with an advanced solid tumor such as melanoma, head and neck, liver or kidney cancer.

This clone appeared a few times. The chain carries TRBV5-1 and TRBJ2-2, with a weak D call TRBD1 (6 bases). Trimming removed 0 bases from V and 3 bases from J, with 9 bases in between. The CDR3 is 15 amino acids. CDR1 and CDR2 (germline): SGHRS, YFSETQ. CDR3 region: CASSLGDTDTGELFF. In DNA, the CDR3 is TGCGCCAGCAGCTTGGGGGACACCGACACCGGGGAGCTGTTTTTT.

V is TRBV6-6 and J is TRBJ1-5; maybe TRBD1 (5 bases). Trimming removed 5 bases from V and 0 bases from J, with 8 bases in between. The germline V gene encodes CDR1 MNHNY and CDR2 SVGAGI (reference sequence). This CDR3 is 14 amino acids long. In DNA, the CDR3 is TGTGCCAGCAGTGACAGTAATAGCAATCAGCCCCAGCATTTT. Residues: CASSDSNSNQPQHF.

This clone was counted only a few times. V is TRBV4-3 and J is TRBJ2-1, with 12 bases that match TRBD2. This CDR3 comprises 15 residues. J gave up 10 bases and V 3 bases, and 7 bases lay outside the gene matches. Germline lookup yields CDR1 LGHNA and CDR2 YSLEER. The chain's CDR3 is CASSQSSGGAREQFF. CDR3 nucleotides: TGCGCCAGCAGCCAGTCTAGCGGGGGGGCCAGAGAGCAGTTCTTC.

CDR3 loop: CASSLGSNQPQHF. CDR3 DNA: TGTGCCAGCAGCCTAGGGAGCAATCAGCCCCAGCATTTT. The V and J genes are TRBV25-1 and TRBJ1-5, with D uncertain. CDR1 is MGHDK, CDR2 SYGVNS, per germline. Trimming took off 6 bases at V and 1 base at J, with 7 bases between the two ends. The CDR3 contains 13 residues.

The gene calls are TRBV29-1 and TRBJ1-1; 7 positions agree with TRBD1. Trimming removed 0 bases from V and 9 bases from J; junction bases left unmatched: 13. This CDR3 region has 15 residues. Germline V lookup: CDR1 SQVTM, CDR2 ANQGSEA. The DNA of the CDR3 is TGCAGCGTTGAAGATTTGAGGACAGGAAATTTTAAAGCTTTCTTT. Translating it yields CSVEDLRTGNFKAFF.

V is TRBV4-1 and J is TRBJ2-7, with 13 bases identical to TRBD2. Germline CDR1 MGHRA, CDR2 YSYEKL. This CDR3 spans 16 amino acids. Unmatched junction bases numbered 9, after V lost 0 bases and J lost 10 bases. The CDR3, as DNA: TGCGCCAGCAGCCAAGATGGCGCGCGACTAGCGGGAGGACAGTACTTC. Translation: CASSQDGARLAGGQYF.

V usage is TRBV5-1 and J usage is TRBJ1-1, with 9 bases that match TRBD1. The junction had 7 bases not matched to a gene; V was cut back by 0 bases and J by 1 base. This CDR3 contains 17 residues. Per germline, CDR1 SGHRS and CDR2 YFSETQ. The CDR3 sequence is CASSLGDREGQNTEAFF. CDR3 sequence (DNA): TGCGCCAGCAGCTTGGGGGACAGGGAGGGTCAGAACACTGAAGCTTTCTTT. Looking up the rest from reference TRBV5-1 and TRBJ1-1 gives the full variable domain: KAGVTQTPRYLIKTRGQQVTLSCSPISGHRSVSWYQQTPGQGLQFLFEYFSETQRNKGNFPGRFSGRQFSNSRSEMNVSTLELGDSALYLCASSLGDREGQNTEAFFGQGTRLTVV.

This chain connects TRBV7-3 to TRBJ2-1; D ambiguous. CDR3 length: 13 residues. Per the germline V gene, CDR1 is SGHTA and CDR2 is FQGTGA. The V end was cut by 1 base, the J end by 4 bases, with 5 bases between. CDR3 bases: TGTGCCAGCAGCTTAATAGCTTACAATGAGCAGTTCTTC. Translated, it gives CASSLIAYNEQFF.

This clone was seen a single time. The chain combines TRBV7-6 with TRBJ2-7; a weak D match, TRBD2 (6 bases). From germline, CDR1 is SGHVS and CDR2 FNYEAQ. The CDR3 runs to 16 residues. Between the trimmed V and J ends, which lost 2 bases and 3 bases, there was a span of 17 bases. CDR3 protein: CASSLLASGLVYEQYF. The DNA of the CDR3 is TGTGCCAGCAGCTTACTGGCGAGCGGGCTAGTCTACGAGCAGTACTTC.

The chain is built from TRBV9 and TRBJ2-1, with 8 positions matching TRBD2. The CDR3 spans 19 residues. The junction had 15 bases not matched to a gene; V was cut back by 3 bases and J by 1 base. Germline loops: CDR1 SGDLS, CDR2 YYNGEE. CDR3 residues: CASSAPVGGAGESYNEQFF. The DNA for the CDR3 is TGTGCCAGCAGCGCGCCCGTTGGGGGAGCGGGGGAGTCCTACAATGAGCAGTTCTTC.

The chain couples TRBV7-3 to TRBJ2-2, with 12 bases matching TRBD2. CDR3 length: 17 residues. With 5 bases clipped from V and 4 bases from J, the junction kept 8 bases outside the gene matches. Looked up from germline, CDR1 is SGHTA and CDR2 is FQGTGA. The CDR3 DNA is TGTGCCAGCAGCGCCGCCCCTAGCGGGAGGGCCACCGGGGAGCTGTTTTTT. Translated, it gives CASSAAPSGRATGELFF.

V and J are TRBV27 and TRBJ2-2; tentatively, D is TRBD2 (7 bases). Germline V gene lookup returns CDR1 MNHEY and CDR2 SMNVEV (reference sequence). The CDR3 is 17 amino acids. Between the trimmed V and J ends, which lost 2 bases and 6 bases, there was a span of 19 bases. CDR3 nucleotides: TGTGCCAGCAGTTTAATGGTGGGAGGGGGGCCGGCCGGGGAGCTGTTTTTT. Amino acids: CASSLMVGGGPAGELFF.

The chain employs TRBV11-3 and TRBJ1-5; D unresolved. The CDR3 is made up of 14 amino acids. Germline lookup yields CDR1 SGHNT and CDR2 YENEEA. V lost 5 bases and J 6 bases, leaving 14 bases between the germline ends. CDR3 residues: CASSPSQTSQPQHF. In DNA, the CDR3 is TGTGCCAGCAGCCCCTCCCAAACTAGTCAGCCCCAGCATTTT.

The CDR3 sequence: CASSLTSGDYVYNEQFF. As DNA, the CDR3 is TGTGCCAGTAGTCTAACTAGCGGGGACTATGTCTACAATGAGCAGTTCTTC. The chain is built from TRBV19 and TRBJ2-1; 10 positions agree with TRBD2. The CDR3 contains 17 residues. The V and J ends lost 5 bases and 3 bases, in that order; junction bases with no gene match: 10. Germline CDR1 and CDR2: LNHDA and SQIVND (reference sequence). Filled out from reference TRBV19 and TRBJ2-1, the complete variable domain reads DGGITQSPKYLFRKEGQNVTLSCEQNLNHDAMYWYRQDPGQGLRLIYYSQIVNDFQKGDIAEGYSVSREKKESFPLTVTSAQKNPTAFYLCASSLTSGDYVYNEQFFGPGTRLTVL.

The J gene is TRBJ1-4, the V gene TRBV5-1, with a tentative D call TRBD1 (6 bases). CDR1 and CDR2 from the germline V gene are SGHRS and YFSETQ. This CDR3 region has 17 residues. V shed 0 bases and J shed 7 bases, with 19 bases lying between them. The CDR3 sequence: CASSLGDTNWGFEKLFF. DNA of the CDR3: TGCGCCAGCAGCTTGGGGGACACAAATTGGGGCTTTGAAAAACTGTTTTTT. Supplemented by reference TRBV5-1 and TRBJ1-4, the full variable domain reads KAGVTQTPRYLIKTRGQQVTLSCSPISGHRSVSWYQQTPGQGLQFLFEYFSETQRNKGNFPGRFSGRQFSNSRSEMNVSTLELGDSALYLCASSLGDTNWGFEKLFFGSGTQLSVL.

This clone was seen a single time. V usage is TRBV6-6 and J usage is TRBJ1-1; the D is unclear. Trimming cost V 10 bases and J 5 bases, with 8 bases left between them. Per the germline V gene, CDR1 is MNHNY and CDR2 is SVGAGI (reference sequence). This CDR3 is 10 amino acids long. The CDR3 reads CATLWTEAFF. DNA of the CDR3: TGTGCCACCCTATGGACTGAAGCTTTCTTT.

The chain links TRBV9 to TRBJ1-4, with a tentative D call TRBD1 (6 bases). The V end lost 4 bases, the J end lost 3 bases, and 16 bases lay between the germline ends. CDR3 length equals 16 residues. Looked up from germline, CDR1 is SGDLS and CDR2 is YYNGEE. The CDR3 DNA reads TGTGCCAGCAGCCCTCAAAACAGGGCCTCTAATGAAAAACTGTTTTTT. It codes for CASSPQNRASNEKLFF.

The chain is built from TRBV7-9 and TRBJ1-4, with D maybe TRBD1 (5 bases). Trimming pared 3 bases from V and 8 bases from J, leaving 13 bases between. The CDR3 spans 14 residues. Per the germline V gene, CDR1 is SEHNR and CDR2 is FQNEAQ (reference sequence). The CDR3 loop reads CASSFTGGNEKLFF. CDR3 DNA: TGTGCCAGCAGCTTCACGGGGGGGAACGAAAAACTGTTTTTT.

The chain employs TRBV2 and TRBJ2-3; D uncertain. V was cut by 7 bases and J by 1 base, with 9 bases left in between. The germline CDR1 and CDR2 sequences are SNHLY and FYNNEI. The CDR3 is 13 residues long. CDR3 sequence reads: CASTGAGTDTQYF. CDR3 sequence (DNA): TGTGCCAGCACTGGTGCAGGCACAGATACGCAGTATTTT.

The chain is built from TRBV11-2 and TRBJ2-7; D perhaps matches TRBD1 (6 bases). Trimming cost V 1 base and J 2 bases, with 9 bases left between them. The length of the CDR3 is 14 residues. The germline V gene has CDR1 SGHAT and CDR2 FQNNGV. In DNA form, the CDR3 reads TGTGCCAGCAGCTTAGGGGGGCCTGCCTACGAGCAGTACTTC. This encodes CASSLGGPAYEQYF.

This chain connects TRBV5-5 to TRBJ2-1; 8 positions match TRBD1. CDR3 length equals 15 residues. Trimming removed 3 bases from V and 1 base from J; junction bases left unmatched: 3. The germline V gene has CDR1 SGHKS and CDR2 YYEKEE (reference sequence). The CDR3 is CASSYGQGSYNEQFF. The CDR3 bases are TGTGCCAGCAGCTACGGACAGGGTTCCTACAATGAGCAGTTCTTC.

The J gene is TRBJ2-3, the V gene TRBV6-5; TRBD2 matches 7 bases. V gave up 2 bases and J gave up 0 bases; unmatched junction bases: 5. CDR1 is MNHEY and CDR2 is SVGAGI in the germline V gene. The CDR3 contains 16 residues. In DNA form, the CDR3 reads TGTGCCAGCAGTTACCTTGGGGGGGGTAGCACAGATACGCAGTATTTT. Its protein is CASSYLGGGSTDTQYF.

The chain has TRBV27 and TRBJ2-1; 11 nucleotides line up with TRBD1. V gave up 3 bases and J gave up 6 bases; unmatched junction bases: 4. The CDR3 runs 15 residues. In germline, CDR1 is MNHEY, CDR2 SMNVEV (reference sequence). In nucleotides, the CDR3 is TGTGCCAGCAGTTTCGCTGGGACAGGGGGCAATGAGCAGTTCTTC. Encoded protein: CASSFAGTGGNEQFF.

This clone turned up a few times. The CDR3 DNA reads as TGCGCCAGCAGCCGAGTTAGCGGGGGGGCAGGAGAGCAGTACTTC. Protein: CASSRVSGGAGEQYF. The chain joins TRBV4-3 to TRBJ2-7; 11 positions match TRBD2. Looked up from germline, CDR1 is LGHNA and CDR2 is YSLEER. The junction had 9 bases not matched to a gene; V was cut back by 4 bases and J by 7 bases. The CDR3 loop spans 15 amino acids.

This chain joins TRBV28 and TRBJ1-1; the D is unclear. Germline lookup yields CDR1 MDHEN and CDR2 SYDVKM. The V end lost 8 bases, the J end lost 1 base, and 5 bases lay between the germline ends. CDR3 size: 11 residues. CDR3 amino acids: CASWRNTEAFF. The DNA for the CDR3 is TGTGCCAGCTGGAGGAACACTGAAGCTTTCTTT.

The CDR3 DNA reads as TGTGCCAGCAGTGCCACAGATACGCAGTATTTT. It yields the protein CASSATDTQYF. J is TRBJ2-3 and V is TRBV27; D is ambiguous. CDR3 size: 11 residues. V shed 5 bases and J shed 2 bases, with 2 bases lying between them. The germline V gene has CDR1 MNHEY and CDR2 SMNVEV (reference sequence).